This T cell receptor (beta chain) is from a study of blood T cell repertoires in COVID-19. About the research overall: COVID-19 samples collected from the United States, Italy and Spain covered acute and convalescent phases. PBMCs, B-cell-depleted T cells, or T cells were the source of the cDNA or gDNA that made up the material.

Original processing methods: Estimation of nucleated cell counts relied on the amplification of reference gene primers. Repertoires were generated with immunoSEQ multiplex PCR, while TCRdb's copy carries only in-frame clones and drops some. V and J calls and clone size are copied from that table; D and trimming were computed from the DNA. Of fewer than 200,000 clones in the sample, approximately 92% were seen once. The V gene lost 2 bases and the J gene lost 7 bases, with 14 bases spanning the gap. The length of the CDR3 is 14 residues. Germline V lookup: CDR1 SGHDN, CDR2 FVKESK. The receptor comes from a man aged 50-60 years with acute or convalescent COVID-19. The sequencing input was peripheral blood. The V call is TRBV14, the J call TRBJ1-1, with D tentatively TRBD1 (6 bases). DNA of the CDR3: TGTGCCAGCAGCCAATGGGGGGGGCCAGGTGAAGCTTTCTTT. It is translated as CASSQWGGPGEAFF. Full variable domain (remainder filled in from reference TRBV14 and TRBJ1-1): EAGVTQFPSHSVIEKGQTVTLRCDPISGHDNLYWYRRVMGKEIKFLLHFVKESKQDESGMPNNRFLAERTGGTYSTLKVQPAELEDSGVYFCASSQWGGPGEAFFGQGTRLTVV.